The next 22 T cell receptor beta chains were all read from a single sample in a study of blood T cell repertoires in COVID-19 (dated by TCRdb to the early 2020s). The method behind the library was the immunoSEQ multiplex PCR assay. TCRdb mirrors the immuneACCESS table, restricted to in-frame sequences. Some clones are absent from its copies; in checked studies, under half trace to an unresolved V gene, and the reason for the others is unknown. This sample has hundreds of thousands of clones in its table, and about 89% of those were observed once. The top ten hold around 12% of the sample. The sample was peripheral blood. Receptor source: a woman aged 55-69 years with acute or convalescent COVID-19.

This clone appeared once. The chain employs TRBV24-1 and TRBJ2-7; TRBD1 matches at 9 bases. The CDR3 contains 16 residues. The V gene's germline CDR1 is KGHDR and CDR2 SFDVKD. Trimming cost V 1 base and J 2 bases; bases outside gene matches: 5. CDR3 in amino acids: CATSDFGQGRTYEQYF. The CDR3 region has the DNA TGTGCCACCAGTGATTTCGGACAGGGGCGAACCTACGAGCAGTACTTC.

The chain uses TRBV5-1 and TRBJ2-7; 11 positions match TRBD1. CDR3 length: 15 residues. Per the germline V gene, CDR1 is SGHRS and CDR2 is YFSETQ. Germline trimming cut 2 bases from V and 1 base from J; bases unmatched to any gene: 2. CDR3 loop: CASSFRDRGSYEQYF. CDR3 sequence (DNA): TGCGCCAGCAGCTTCCGGGACAGGGGGTCCTACGAGCAGTACTTC.

Regarding this clone: The junction does not match germline at one end; this may be a read error. The chain carries TRBV3-1 (or the pseudogene TRBV3-2) and TRBJ2-7; TRBD1 agrees at 7 bases. This CDR3 has 16 amino acids. CDR1 LGHDT and CDR2 YNNKEL come from the germline V gene (reference sequence). The DNA for the CDR3 is TGTGCCAGCAGCGAAGAGACAGGGAGAGGTTACTACGAGCAGTACTTC. Its translation is CASSEETGRGYYEQYF.

This chain uses TRBV24-1 with TRBJ2-3, with D possibly matching TRBD1 (6 bases). CDR3 length: 14 amino acids. Trimming stripped 4 bases from V and 1 base from J, with 8 bases between. Germline V gene sequence: CDR1 KGHDR, CDR2 SFDVKD. The CDR3 DNA is TGTGCCACCAGTGACCGACAGGGCACAGATACGCAGTATTTT. Its translation: CATSDRQGTDTQYF.

The chain carries TRBV28 and TRBJ1-3; no clear D. Germline V CDR1 and CDR2: MDHEN, SYDVKM. The CDR3 has 14 residues. The V end lost 8 bases, the J end lost 0 bases, and 11 bases lay between the germline ends. The CDR3 sequence is CASRTGYSGNTIYF. The CDR3 DNA reads TGTGCCAGCCGCACGGGGTACTCTGGAAACACCATATATTTT.

The chain employs TRBV7-3 and TRBJ1-5, with D uncertain. Trimming pared 1 base from V and 7 bases from J, leaving 14 bases between. CDR3 length equals 15 residues. The germline CDR1 and CDR2 sequences are SGHTA and FQGTGA. CDR3 bases: TGTGCCAGCAGCTTAATGGGCAGGCTGGGCCAGCCCCAGCATTTT. The encoded protein is CASSLMGRLGQPQHF. The complete variable domain, with remaining parts taken from reference TRBV7-3 and TRBJ1-5, reads GAGVSQTPSNKVTEKGKYVELRCDPISGHTALYWYRQSLGQGPEFLIYFQGTGAADDSGLPNDRFFAVRPEGSVSTLKIQRTERGDSAVYLCASSLMGRLGQPQHFGDGTRLSIL.

This clone was counted only a few times. DNA for the CDR3: TGTGCCAGCAGCGTGGGACAGGGAAACTATGGCTACACCTTC. It yields the protein CASSVGQGNYGYTF. The V gene is TRBV5-4, the J gene TRBJ1-2; 9 positions match TRBD1. Unmatched junction bases numbered 3, after V lost 4 bases and J lost 2 bases. Germline-derived CDR1 and CDR2 are SGHNT and YYREEE (reference sequence). The CDR3 spans 14 residues.

CDR3 sequence reads: CASSVAFSPQETQYF. In nucleotides, the CDR3 is TGTGCCAGCAGCGTAGCTTTCAGTCCCCAAGAGACCCAGTACTTC. The chain joins TRBV9 to TRBJ2-5; no definite D call. The CDR3 is 15 amino acids. Germline lookup yields CDR1 SGDLS and CDR2 YYNGEE. Trimming stripped 0 bases from V and 1 base from J, with 10 bases between.

The chain combines TRBV29-1 with TRBJ2-3; 11 positions match TRBD1. The germline V gene encodes CDR1 SQVTM and CDR2 ANQGSEA. The J segment lost 8 bases and the V segment lost 3 bases, leaving 16 bases of the junction unmatched. This CDR3 is built from 17 residues. Here the CDR3 reads CSVDVVGQGEFEVTQYF. For the CDR3, the DNA is TGCAGCGTTGATGTAGTGGGACAGGGGGAATTTGAAGTTACGCAGTATTTT.

The V gene is TRBV28, the J gene TRBJ2-1, with D perhaps matching TRBD2 (5 bases). CDR1 is MDHEN and CDR2 is SYDVKM in the germline V gene. V was cut by 5 bases and J by 6 bases, with 8 bases left in between. The CDR3 has 12 residues. The CDR3 bases are TGTGCCAGCAGTCAAACTAGCAATGAGCAGTTCTTC. It translates to CASSQTSNEQFF.

The chain uses TRBV5-1 and TRBJ1-4, with D maybe TRBD1 (5 bases). Trimming left V 5 bases short and J 5 bases short, with 16 bases between. The germline gives CDR1 SGHRS, CDR2 YFSETQ. The CDR3 has 15 residues. The CDR3 reads CASREGTGSNEKLFF. CDR3 bases: TGCGCCAGCAGGGAGGGAACAGGTTCGAATGAAAAACTGTTTTTT.

Of note for this clone: The same CDR3 also results from other DNA sequences found in this sample. This chain connects TRBV7-8 to TRBJ1-4; D gene ambiguous. The ends were cut back, 1 base at V and 4 bases at J, with 7 bases in the middle. This CDR3 region has 14 residues. CDR1 is SGHVS and CDR2 is FQNEAQ in the germline V gene. CDR3 sequence reads: CASSLGGSNEKLFF. The CDR3 DNA reads as TGTGCCAGCAGCTTAGGAGGAAGTAATGAAAAACTGTTTTTT.

The rearrangement joins TRBV7-9 to TRBJ1-1; weak D call: TRBD1 (6 bases). V was pared by 5 bases and J by 0 bases, with 16 bases between. Germline CDR1 is SEHNR and CDR2 is FQNEAQ (reference sequence). This CDR3 spans 16 amino acids. The CDR3 region has the DNA TGTGCCAGCAGCCCGAGCCTCAGGGGACTGAACACTGAAGCTTTCTTT. Translating gives CASSPSLRGLNTEAFF.

The chain links TRBV6-2 or TRBV6-3 to TRBJ2-1; TRBD1 matches at 7 bases. Germline CDR1 MNHEY, CDR2 SVGEGT. CDR3 size: 12 residues. V shed 0 bases, J shed 13 bases, and the junction held 3 bases outside the gene matches. CDR3 in amino acids: CASSYSRGRQFF. As DNA, the CDR3 is TGTGCCAGCAGTTACTCGAGGGGGCGACAGTTCTTC.

The genes are TRBV6-5 and TRBJ1-1; 8 bases line up with TRBD1. Germline V CDR1 and CDR2: MNHEY, SVGAGI. The CDR3 has 16 amino acids. The junction had 6 bases not matched to a gene; V was cut back by 2 bases and J by 1 base. CDR3 nucleotides: TGTGCCAGCAGTTACCGCCGGGACAGGCGGAACACTGAAGCTTTCTTT. Protein: CASSYRRDRRNTEAFF.

The rearrangement joins TRBV4-1 to TRBJ1-2; TRBD1 matches at 7 bases. J was trimmed by 1 base and V by 2 bases; bases with no gene match: 13. CDR1 MGHRA and CDR2 YSYEKL come from the germline V gene. CDR3 length equals 18 residues. The CDR3 DNA reads as TGCGCCAGCAGCCAACCGGGACAGCTCATGAGGATTAACTATGGCTACACCTTC. This translates into CASSQPGQLMRINYGYTF.

The V and J genes are TRBV19 and TRBJ1-2; 9 nucleotides line up with TRBD1. This CDR3 contains 15 residues. Losses at the gene ends were 6 bases for V and 1 base for J; bases not matched to a gene: 6. Germline CDR1 reads LNHDA; CDR2 reads SQIVND (reference sequence). The CDR3 DNA is TGTGCCAGTAGCCCCGGGACAGGGAATAACTATGGCTACACCTTC. Its translation is CASSPGTGNNYGYTF.

Written as DNA, the CDR3 is TGTGCCAGCAGTTTTGAGGGTGGAAACACTGAAGCTTTCTTT. It encodes CASSFEGGNTEAFF. V is TRBV28 and J is TRBJ1-1; the D is unclear. Trimming cost V 3 bases and J 2 bases, with 10 bases left between them. The CDR3 loop spans 14 amino acids. CDR1 is MDHEN, CDR2 SYDVKM, per germline.

The chain is built from TRBV28 and TRBJ1-5; D ambiguous. Germline V lookup: CDR1 MDHEN, CDR2 SYDVKM. V lost 5 bases to trimming and J lost 0 bases, with 8 bases between them. The CDR3 spans 14 residues. The CDR3 region has the DNA TGTGCCAGCAGTCGAGATAATAGCAATCAGCCCCAGCATTTT. The encoded protein is CASSRDNSNQPQHF.

The rearrangement uses TRBV28 and TRBJ2-2, with D maybe TRBD2 (6 bases). The V gene lost 2 bases and the J gene lost 3 bases, with 7 bases spanning the gap. Germline assignment: CDR1 MDHEN and CDR2 SYDVKM. CDR3 length equals 14 residues. The CDR3 loop reads CASSLTGDTGELFF. CDR3 DNA sequence: TGTGCCAGCAGTTTAACGGGGGACACCGGGGAGCTGTTTTTT. Supplemented by reference TRBV28 and TRBJ2-2, the full variable domain reads DVKVTQSSRYLVKRTGEKVFLECVQDMDHENMFWYRQDPGLGLRLIYFSYDVKMKEKGDIPEGYSVSREKKERFSLILESASTNQTSMYLCASSLTGDTGELFFGEGSRLTVL.

The chain links TRBV3-1 (or the pseudogene TRBV3-2) to TRBJ2-2, with D maybe TRBD2 (5 bases). Germline V lookup: CDR1 LGHDT, CDR2 YNNKEL (reference sequence). CDR3 length equals 13 residues. Trimming took 10 bases from V and 5 from J, leaving 14 bases between them. The CDR3 protein is CATNPGGTGELFF. As DNA, the CDR3 is TGTGCCACCAACCCAGGAGGAACCGGGGAGCTGTTTTTT.

The chain has TRBV6-5 and TRBJ1-4, with a weak D call TRBD1 (6 bases). V lost 5 bases to trimming and J lost 8 bases, with 15 bases between them. There are 14 residues in the CDR3. Germline CDR1 reads MNHEY; CDR2 reads SVGAGI. DNA for the CDR3: TGTGCCAGCAGTCGACAAGGAAGGGGGGAAAAACTGTTTTTT. This encodes CASSRQGRGEKLFF.